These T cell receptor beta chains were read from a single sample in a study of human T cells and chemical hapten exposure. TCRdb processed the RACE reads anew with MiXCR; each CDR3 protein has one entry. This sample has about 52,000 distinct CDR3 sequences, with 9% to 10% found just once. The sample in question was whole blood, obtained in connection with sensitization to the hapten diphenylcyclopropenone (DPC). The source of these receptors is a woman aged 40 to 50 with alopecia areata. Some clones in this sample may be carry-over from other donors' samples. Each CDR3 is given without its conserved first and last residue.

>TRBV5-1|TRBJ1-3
ASSLGSEGNTIY
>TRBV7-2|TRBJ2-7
ASSLVAGDSYEQY
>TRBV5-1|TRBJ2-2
ASSLEGVATNTGELF
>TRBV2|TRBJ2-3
ASSLLAVDTQY
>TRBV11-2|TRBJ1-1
ASSFGEHTEAF
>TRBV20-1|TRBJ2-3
SARDLRTSGALDTQY
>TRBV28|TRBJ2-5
ASSDITGVARETQY
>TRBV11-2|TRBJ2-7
ASSLVSGARSTYEQY
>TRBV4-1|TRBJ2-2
ASARLPNTGELF
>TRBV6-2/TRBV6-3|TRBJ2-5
ASSWSPGLAGGPPETQY
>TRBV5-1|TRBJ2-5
ASSSQGRQTQY
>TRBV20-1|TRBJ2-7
SAPGGPSGLHEQY
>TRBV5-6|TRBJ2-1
ASSPRNNEQF
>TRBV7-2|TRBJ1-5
ASSLVSEAVDSNQPQH
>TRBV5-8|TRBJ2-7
ASSLWWDRGRTGEQY
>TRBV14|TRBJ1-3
ASSQVWPAYSGNTIY
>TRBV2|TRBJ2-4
ASRRGGVGIQY
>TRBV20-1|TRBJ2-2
SASVTGTGELF
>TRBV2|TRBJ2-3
ASSADRADSDTQY
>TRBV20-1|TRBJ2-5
SAGQGETQY
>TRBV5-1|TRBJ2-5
ASSLPGGPQETQY
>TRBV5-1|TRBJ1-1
ASSPIAGGEAF
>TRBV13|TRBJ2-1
ASSFHRQGAKSYNEQF
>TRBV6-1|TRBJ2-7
ASSEASGASYEQY
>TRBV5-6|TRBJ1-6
ASKRDRSSYNSPLH
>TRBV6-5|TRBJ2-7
ASSYRAAYEQY
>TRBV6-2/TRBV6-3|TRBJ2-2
ASSYSGGPGELF
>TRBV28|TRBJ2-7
ASSFLGAYEQY
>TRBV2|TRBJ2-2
ASSSSSNTGELF
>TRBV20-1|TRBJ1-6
SARTETGGPLH
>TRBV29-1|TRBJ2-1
SVEGRQPFRQF
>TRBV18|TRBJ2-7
ASSLISSYEQY
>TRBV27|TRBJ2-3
ASSFGRRGGADTQY
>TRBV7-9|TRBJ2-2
ASTPQSNTGELF
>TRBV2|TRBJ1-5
ASSVRKERQPQH
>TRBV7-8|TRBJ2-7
ASSPRAGVAYEQY
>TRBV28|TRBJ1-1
ASRSTGGTEAF
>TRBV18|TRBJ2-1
ASSPPMGQSYNEQF
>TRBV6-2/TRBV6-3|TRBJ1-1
ASSYGENTEAF
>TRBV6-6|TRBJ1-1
ASTLRDRGRYTEAF
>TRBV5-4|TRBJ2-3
ASSLEPGLKTDTQY
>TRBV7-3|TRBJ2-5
ASSYDRDGTQY
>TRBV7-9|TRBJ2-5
ASTSGTGISQY